This TCR beta chain was documented in a study of sequential checkpoint blockade in melanoma. The CDR3 covers 15 residues. Germline loops: CDR1 LGHNT, CDR2 FRNRAP. V dropped 2 bases and J dropped 8; count of bases not matched to a gene: 7. Data came from immunoSEQ multiplex PCR; TCRdb stores just in-frame clones and leaves some out. The data contain about 28,000 clones, nearly 85% of them seen just once; the ten biggest clones take up less than 20%. Indicated treatment: randomized to nivolumab then ipilimumab (arm A) or the reverse (arm B). The chain uses TRBV12-5 and TRBJ2-1; 9 nucleotides line up with TRBD2. The sequencing used CD8+ T cells sorted from blood (inferred from file names), collected from a patient given nivolumab and ipilimumab in sequence. This sequence was found in a human donor with melanoma. CDR3 nucleotides: TGTGCTAGTGGTTTGAGGGCTAGCGGGGTGGATGAGCAGTTCTTC. Its translation: CASGLRASGVDEQFF.